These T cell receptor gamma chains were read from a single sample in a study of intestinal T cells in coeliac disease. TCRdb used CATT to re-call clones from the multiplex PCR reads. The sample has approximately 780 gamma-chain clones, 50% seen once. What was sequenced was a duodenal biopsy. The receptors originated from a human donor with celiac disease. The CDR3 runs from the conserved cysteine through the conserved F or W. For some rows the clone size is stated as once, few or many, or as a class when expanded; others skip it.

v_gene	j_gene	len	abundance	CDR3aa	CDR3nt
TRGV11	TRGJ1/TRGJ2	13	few	CACWIKVIYKKLF	TGTGCCTGCTGGATTAAGGTTATTTATAAGAAACTCTTT
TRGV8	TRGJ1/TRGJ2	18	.	CATWGCRMRYMNYYKKLF	TGTGCCACCTGGGGATGCAGGATGCGGTACATGAATTATTATAAGAAACTCTTT
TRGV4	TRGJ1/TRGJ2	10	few	CATWGKRKLF	TGTGCCACCTGGGGGAAAAGAAAACTCTTT
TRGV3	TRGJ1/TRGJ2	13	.	CATWDMAHYKKLF	TGTGCCACCTGGGACATGGCTCATTATAAGAAACTCTTT
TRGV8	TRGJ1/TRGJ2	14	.	CATWDKTSVIKKLF	TGTGCCACCTGGGATAAAACGTCCGTTATAAAGAAACTCTTT
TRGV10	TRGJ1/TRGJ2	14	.	CAAWVPPIYYKKLF	TGTGCTGCGTGGGTACCCCCAATTTATTATAAGAAACTCTTT
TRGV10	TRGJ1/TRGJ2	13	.	CAAWDLWVIRKLF	TGTGCTGCGTGGGACCTATGGGTGATAAGAAAACTCTTT
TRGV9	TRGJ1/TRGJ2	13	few	CALWEGVHYKKLF	TGTGCCTTGTGGGAGGGGGTTCACTATAAGAAACTCTTT
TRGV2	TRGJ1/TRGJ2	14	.	CATWEGGNYYKKLF	TGTGCCACCTGGGAGGGCGGGAATTATTATAAGAAACTCTTT
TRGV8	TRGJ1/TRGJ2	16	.	CATWDPPIELLLRKLF	TGTGCCACCTGGGACCCCCCCATCGAATTATTACTAAGAAAACTCTTT
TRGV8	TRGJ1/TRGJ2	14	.	CATGPDVGYYKKLF	TGTGCCACTGGGCCCGATGTTGGGTATTATAAGAAACTCTTT
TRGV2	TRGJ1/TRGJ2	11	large	CATWDYYKKLF	TGTGCCACCTGGGACTATTATAAGAAACTCTTT
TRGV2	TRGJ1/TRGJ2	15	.	CATWGRAGNYYEKLF	TGTGCCACCTGGGGACGGGCGGGGAATTATTATGAGAAACTCTTT
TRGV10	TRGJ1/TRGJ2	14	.	CAAWDNIFFGRKLF	TGTGCTGCGTGGGATAATATTTTTTTTGGTAGGAAACTCTTT
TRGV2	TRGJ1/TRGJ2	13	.	CATWDGSWYKKLF	TGTGCCACCTGGGACGGGTCGTGGTATAAGAAACTCTTT
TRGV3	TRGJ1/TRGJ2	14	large	CATWDRRNYYKKLF	TGTGCCACCTGGGACAGGCGGAATTATTATAAGAAACTCTTT
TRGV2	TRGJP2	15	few	CATWDGACSDWIKTF	TGTGCCACCTGGGACGGGGCATGCAGTGATTGGATCAAGACGTTT
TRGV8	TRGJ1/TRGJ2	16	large	CATWDPHQRNYYKKLF	TGTGCCACCTGGGATCCCCACCAAAGGAATTATTATAAGAAACTCTTT
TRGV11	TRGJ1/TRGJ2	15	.	CTTVPAGLGYYKKLF	.
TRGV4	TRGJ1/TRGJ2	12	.	CATWDGTIKKLF	TGTGCCACCTGGGATGGCACGATAAAGAAACTCTTT
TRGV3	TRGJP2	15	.	CATWDRVLSGGIKTF	TGTGCCACCTGGGACAGGGTGTTAAGCGGGGGGATCAAGACGTTT
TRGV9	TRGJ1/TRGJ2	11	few	CALLNYYKKLF	TGTGCCTTGTTGAATTATTATAAGAAACTCTTT
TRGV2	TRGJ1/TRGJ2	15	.	CATWDTSRRYYKKLF	TGTGCCACCTGGGACACATCTAGGCGGTATTATAAGAAACTCTTT
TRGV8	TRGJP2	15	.	CADGWGFGVYWIKTF	TGTGCCGACGGATGGGGGTTCGGGGTGTATTGGATCAAGACGTTT
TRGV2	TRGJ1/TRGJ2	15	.	CATWDTSGGINKKLF	TGTGCCACCTGGGACACATCAGGCGGTATTAATAAGAAACTCTTT
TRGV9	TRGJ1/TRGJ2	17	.	CALWEVQCWPGRYKKLF	TGTGCCTTGTGGGAGGTGCAATGTTGGCCGGGGAGGTATAAGAAACTCTTT
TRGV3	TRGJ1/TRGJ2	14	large	CATWDWDLLDKKLF	TGTGCCACCTGGGACTGGGACCTATTAGATAAGAAACTCTTT
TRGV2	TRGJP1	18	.	CATWDLAQEIPTGWFKIF	TGTGCCACCTGGGACCTGGCACAGGAGATACCCACTGGTTGGTTCAAGATATTT
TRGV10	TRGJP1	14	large	CAAWDWRPGWFKIF	TGTGCTGCGTGGGATTGGCGACCTGGTTGGTTCAAGATATTT
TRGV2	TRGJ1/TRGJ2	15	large	CATWDGPGLSYKKLF	TGTGCCACCTGGGACGGGCCTGGGTTGTCTTATAAGAAACTCTTT
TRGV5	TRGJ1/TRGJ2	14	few	CATWDSLTDYKKLF	TGTGCCACCTGGGACAGCCTGACAGATTATAAGAAACTCTTT
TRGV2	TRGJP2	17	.	CATWDGARGSSDWIKTF	TGTGCCACCTGGGACGGGGCTCGGGGTAGTAGTGATTGGATCAAGACGTTT
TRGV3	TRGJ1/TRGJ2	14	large	CATWDRPREGGKLF	TGTGCCACCTGGGACAGGCCGAGGGAAGGGGGGAAACTCTTT
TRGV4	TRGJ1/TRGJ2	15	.	CATVGGAENYYKKLF	TGTGCCACCGTGGGTGGGGCCGAGAATTATTATAAGAAACTCTTT
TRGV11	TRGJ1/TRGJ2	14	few	CALRGCPKGNKKLF	TGTGCCCTGAGAGGTTGCCCTAAAGGCAATAAGAAACTCTTT
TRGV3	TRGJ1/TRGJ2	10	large	CATWDRPKLF	TGTGCCACCTGGGACAGGCCGAAACTCTTT
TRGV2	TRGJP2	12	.	CATWEGLGSKTF	TGTGCCACCTGGGAAGGGCTTGGATCAAAGACGTTT
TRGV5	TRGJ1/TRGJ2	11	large	CATSFYYKKLF	TGTGCCACCTCTTTTTATTATAAGAAACTCTTT
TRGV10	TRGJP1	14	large	CAAWDSATGWFKIF	TGTGCTGCGTGGGATTCCGCCACTGGTTGGTTCAAGATATTT
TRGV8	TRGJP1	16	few	CATWGPRYTTGWFKIF	TGTGCCACCTGGGGCCCCCGATATACCACTGGTTGGTTCAAGATATTT
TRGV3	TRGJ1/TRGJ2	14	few	CATWDRPGKGGKLF	TGTGCCACCTGGGACAGGCCAGGGAAGGGGGGGAAACTCTTT
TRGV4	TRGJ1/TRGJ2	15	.	CATWADAPVYYKKLF	TGTGCCACCTGGGCAGATGCCCCGGTTTATTATAAGAAACTCTTT
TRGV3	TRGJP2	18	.	CATGTGRGGYSSDWIKTF	TGTGCCACTGGGACAGGCCGGGGGGGGTATAGTAGTGATTGGATCAAGACGTTT
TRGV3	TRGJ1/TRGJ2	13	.	CATGTDPGDKKLF	TGTGCCACTGGGACAGACCCTGGGGATAAGAAACTCTTT
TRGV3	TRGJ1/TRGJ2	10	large	CATWVYKKLF	TGTGCCACCTGGGTCTATAAGAAACTCTTT
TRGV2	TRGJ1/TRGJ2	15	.	CATWDTSGGYYKKLF	TGTGCCACCTGGGACACATCAGGCGGTTATTATAAGAAACTCTTT